These T cell receptor beta chains were read from a single sample in a study of blood T cell repertoires in COVID-19. The repertoire was sequenced with immunoSEQ multiplex PCR; TCRdb's copy has only in-frame clones and lacks some. The data contain around 200,000 clones, over 75% of them singletons. Material: peripheral blood. The source is a man aged 45 to 65 who had recovered from COVID-19. CDR3s include the opening cysteine and the closing phenylalanine or tryptophan. The order of the fields is CDR3 DNA, CDR3 protein, D gene, J gene, clone size, V gene. D genes are given only for firm matches. Size tells how often a clone was seen (once, few, many) or the class of an expanded clone, and some rows leave it out.

DNA: TGTGCCAGTACCCCCAGCGCGGGGGAGGCAATAGATACGCAGTATTTT
CDR3: CASTPSAGEAIDTQYF
D: TRBD2
J: TRBJ2-3
size: few
V: TRBV19

DNA: TGCGCCAGCAGCTTGGCTCAAGAGACCCAGTACTTC
CDR3: CASSLAQETQYF
D: .
J: TRBJ2-5
size: .
V: TRBV5-1

DNA: TGTGCCACCAGCAGAATCTTAGCGGGAGGGGAGACCCAGTACTTC
CDR3: CATSRILAGGETQYF
D: TRBD2
J: TRBJ2-5
size: .
V: TRBV15

DNA: TGTGCCAGCAGTTTAGGGACTCGAAGGGGCGAGCAGTACTTC
CDR3: CASSLGTRRGEQYF
D: .
J: TRBJ2-7
size: .
V: TRBV27

DNA: TGCGCCAGCAGCTTGCCTGCCCATCCTACGGGACAGGGGCCGCCGGGGGAGCTGTTTTTT
CDR3: CASSLPAHPTGQGPPGELFF
D: TRBD1
J: TRBJ2-2
size: .
V: TRBV5-1

DNA: TGCAGTGCTAGTTATGTCAGTAGGGGAAACTATGGCTACACCTTC
CDR3: CSASYVSRGNYGYTF
D: .
J: TRBJ1-2
size: .
V: TRBV20-1

DNA: TGCAGCTATCAGCGGGAGCCTAGGCGGGATGGCTACACCTTC
CDR3: CSYQREPRRDGYTF
D: .
J: TRBJ1-2
size: .
V: TRBV29-1

DNA: TGCGCCAGCTCTCTAGCGGGATTTTCCTACAATGAGCAGTTCTTC
CDR3: CASSLAGFSYNEQFF
D: TRBD2
J: TRBJ2-1
size: .
V: TRBV4-1

DNA: TGTGCCAGCAAGAAGACAGGGGACTACTATGGCTACACCTTC
CDR3: CASKKTGDYYGYTF
D: TRBD1
J: TRBJ1-2
size: .
V: TRBV3-1/TRBV3-2

DNA: TGTGCCAGCTCACCACAGGGACCGGGACAGGGGACCTACAATGAGCAGTTCTTC
CDR3: CASSPQGPGQGTYNEQFF
D: TRBD1
J: TRBJ2-1
size: once
V: TRBV18

DNA: TGTGCCAGCAGTCCGACGACTCCCGCCTACGAGCAGTACTTC
CDR3: CASSPTTPAYEQYF
D: .
J: TRBJ2-7
size: .
V: TRBV6-5

DNA: TGCGCCAGCAGCTCGGAATCGACAGGGAGCTATGGCTACACCTTC
CDR3: CASSSESTGSYGYTF
D: TRBD1
J: TRBJ1-2
size: .
V: TRBV5-1

DNA: TGCAGCGCCACGACAGGGTATGAGCAGTTCTTC
CDR3: CSATTGYEQFF
D: TRBD1
J: TRBJ2-1
size: .
V: TRBV29-1

DNA: TGTGCCAGCAGTTTCGTGGCTAGCCTGGGCAATGAGCAGTTCTTC
CDR3: CASSFVASLGNEQFF
D: .
J: TRBJ2-1
size: .
V: TRBV27

DNA: TGCGCCAGCAGCTTGAGGTTAGCGGGAGGAACAGATACGCAGTATTTT
CDR3: CASSLRLAGGTDTQYF
D: TRBD2
J: TRBJ2-3
size: .
V: TRBV5-1

DNA: TGTGCCTGCCTCCACTATACCGGGACAGGGGGCGAAAAAGCTGGGGCCAACGTCCTGACTTTC
CDR3: CACLHYTGTGGEKAGANVLTF
D: TRBD1
J: TRBJ2-6
size: .
V: TRBV30

DNA: TGTGCCAGCAGACCGGGGACAAGGCCCCAAGAGACCCAGTACTTC
CDR3: CASRPGTRPQETQYF
D: .
J: TRBJ2-5
size: .
V: TRBV21-1

DNA: TGTGCCAGTACCCCGGGACAGGGTGGTGAAAAACTGTTTTTT
CDR3: CASTPGQGGEKLFF
D: TRBD1
J: TRBJ1-4
size: .
V: TRBV19

DNA: TGTGCCAGCAGCCAAGACCCCCTGACAGGCCAGCCCCAGCATTTT
CDR3: CASSQDPLTGQPQHF
D: .
J: TRBJ1-5
size: .
V: TRBV4-2

DNA: TGCGCCAGCAGAGGGACTAGCGGGACCGGGGAGCTGTTTTTT
CDR3: CASRGTSGTGELFF
D: TRBD2
J: TRBJ2-2
size: .
V: TRBV10-1

DNA: TGTGCCAGCAGCTTAAGGCAGGGGAATTCACCCCTCCACTTT
CDR3: CASSLRQGNSPLHF
D: .
J: TRBJ1-6
size: .
V: TRBV7-6

DNA: TGTGCCAGCAGTTTATGGACTAGCGGGAGTTGGGAGCAGTTCTTC
CDR3: CASSLWTSGSWEQFF
D: TRBD2
J: TRBJ2-1
size: .
V: TRBV28

DNA: TGCGCCAGCAGCTCAACAGGGGGCCCCGCTGAAGCTTTCTTT
CDR3: CASSSTGGPAEAFF
D: TRBD1
J: TRBJ1-1
size: .
V: TRBV5-1

DNA: TGTGCCAGCAGCTTGTCGTCTAGCGGGAACTACGAGCAGTACTTC
CDR3: CASSLSSSGNYEQYF
D: TRBD2
J: TRBJ2-7
size: .
V: TRBV5-4

DNA: TGTGCCATCAGGGGGGACAGGGTAGTAGAGCAGTACTTC
CDR3: CAIRGDRVVEQYF
D: TRBD1
J: TRBJ2-7
size: few
V: TRBV10-3

DNA: TGTGCCAGCAGTTACCCCGGGGTGGAGACCCAGTACTTC
CDR3: CASSYPGVETQYF
D: .
J: TRBJ2-5
size: .
V: TRBV28

DNA: TGTGCCAGCAGTTTGGGGACTAGCGGGAGGATCTCCTACGAGCAGTACTTC
CDR3: CASSLGTSGRISYEQYF
D: TRBD2
J: TRBJ2-7
size: .
V: TRBV27

DNA: TGTGCCTGGAGTGTATCACAGGGTATCACTGAAGCTTTCTTT
CDR3: CAWSVSQGITEAFF
D: .
J: TRBJ1-1
size: .
V: TRBV30

DNA: TGTGCCAGCAGCCTAGTCCCAATGGGACAGGGTTTTTATGGCTACACCTTC
CDR3: CASSLVPMGQGFYGYTF
D: TRBD1
J: TRBJ1-2
size: .
V: TRBV7-6

DNA: TGTGCCAGTAGTATGGCGGGGAGTCCTGAAGCTTTCTTT
CDR3: CASSMAGSPEAFF
D: .
J: TRBJ1-1
size: .
V: TRBV19

DNA: TGTGCCAGTAGTATAGTGGGGAAAAGGGAGAAGAAGAACACTGAAGCTTTCTTT
CDR3: CASSIVGKREKKNTEAFF
D: .
J: TRBJ1-1
size: .
V: TRBV19

DNA: TGTGCCACCTCGACCGGGAGTGCGGGAGGTTACGAGCAGTACTTC
CDR3: CATSTGSAGGYEQYF
D: TRBD2
J: TRBJ2-7
size: .
V: TRBV19

DNA: TGTGCCAGCAGCTCGGTAGCGGTATACAATGAGCAGTTCTTC
CDR3: CASSSVAVYNEQFF
D: .
J: TRBJ2-1
size: .
V: TRBV11-1

DNA: TGTGCCAGCACTAAACAGGGGAACACTGAAGCTTTCTTT
CDR3: CASTKQGNTEAFF
D: .
J: TRBJ1-1
size: .
V: TRBV2

DNA: TGTGCCAGCAGCCCCGACAGGGGGAGGGGCAAAAACACTGAAGCTTTCTTT
CDR3: CASSPDRGRGKNTEAFF
D: TRBD1
J: TRBJ1-1
size: many
V: TRBV7-9

DNA: TGTGCCAGTAGCCCGAACGACCGGACTAGCGGGAGTTCCGGGGAGCTGTTTTTT
CDR3: CASSPNDRTSGSSGELFF
D: TRBD2
J: TRBJ2-2
size: .
V: TRBV19

DNA: TGTGCCAGCAGTGCTCTAGCGAACACAGATACGCAGTATTTT
CDR3: CASSALANTDTQYF
D: .
J: TRBJ2-3
size: .
V: TRBV6-4

DNA: TGTGCCATCAGTGGCCAGGGATCTGAAAACACTGAAGCTTTCTTT
CDR3: CAISGQGSENTEAFF
D: .
J: TRBJ1-1
size: few
V: TRBV10-3

DNA: TGTGCCAGCAGTCTCGGACAGGGGAGGGAGACCCAGTACTTC
CDR3: CASSLGQGRETQYF
D: TRBD1
J: TRBJ2-5
size: few
V: TRBV6-2/TRBV6-3

DNA: TGTGCCAGCAACTCTCTAGGGGGAGAGACCCAGTACTTC
CDR3: CASNSLGGETQYF
D: .
J: TRBJ2-5
size: .
V: TRBV2

DNA: TGTGCCAGCAGCGTAGAAACAGGGGGAAGCACCGGGGAGCTGTTTTTT
CDR3: CASSVETGGSTGELFF
D: TRBD1
J: TRBJ2-2
size: .
V: TRBV9

DNA: TGTGCCAGCAGTGCCTCACTAGCGGGTGGCACAGATACGCAGTATTTT
CDR3: CASSASLAGGTDTQYF
D: TRBD2
J: TRBJ2-3
size: .
V: TRBV2

DNA: TGTGCCAGCAGCCCCGGTGGTAGCCGCACCTACAATGAGCAGTTCTTC
CDR3: CASSPGGSRTYNEQFF
D: .
J: TRBJ2-1
size: .
V: TRBV5-4

DNA: TGTGCCTGGCGGACAGGGGGAACCCAGTACTTC
CDR3: CAWRTGGTQYF
D: TRBD1
J: TRBJ2-5
size: .
V: TRBV30

DNA: TGTGCCAGCACCAAGCGCGGGGGTGCCCACGAGCAGTACTTC
CDR3: CASTKRGGAHEQYF
D: TRBD2
J: TRBJ2-7
size: .
V: TRBV27

DNA: TGTGCCAGCAGTTCCCGGGTAGCGGGAGGGGCCACCTACGAGCAGTACTTC
CDR3: CASSSRVAGGATYEQYF
D: TRBD2
J: TRBJ2-7
size: .
V: TRBV27

DNA: TGTGCCAGCAGCCCGGACAGCATCCCTCAGCCCCAGCATTTT
CDR3: CASSPDSIPQPQHF
D: .
J: TRBJ1-5
size: .
V: TRBV27

DNA: TGTGCCAGCAGCGCACAGGGATGGAACACTGAAGCTTTCTTT
CDR3: CASSAQGWNTEAFF
D: .
J: TRBJ1-1
size: .
V: TRBV6-2/TRBV6-3

DNA: TGTGCCCCCAATCCTCCCGGGAGAGCAGATACGCAGTATTTT
CDR3: CAPNPPGRADTQYF
D: .
J: TRBJ2-3
size: .
V: TRBV6-4

DNA: TGTGCCTGGAGTCGCGACAATTATAATTCACCCCTCCACTTT
CDR3: CAWSRDNYNSPLHF
D: .
J: TRBJ1-6
size: .
V: TRBV30

DNA: TGTGCCAGCAGCTTGACAGGGGATCATGGCTACACCTTC
CDR3: CASSLTGDHGYTF
D: TRBD1
J: TRBJ1-2
size: .
V: TRBV7-9